These 13 T cell receptor beta chains originate from one sample sequenced in a study of blood T cells in healthy people across ages (dated by TCRdb to the mid-2010s). Libraries came from 5' RACE. Sequencing used an Illumina HiSeq 2500. A second PCR of roughly 7 to 11 cycles was performed with a sample-barcoded 5' primer and a J-beta primer mix. TCRdb reworked the public reads: Q25 trimming with fastp, MiXCR clone assembly, productive beta chains retained. Merged by CDR3 protein, the rows form single entries marked with the most common genes and DNA. This sample holds approximately 800,000 distinct CDR3 sequences; 55% to 75% were observed only once. Clones ranked in the top ten supply about 20% of the sample. The sample comprised blood. These receptors came from a man younger than 40 in good health.

V usage is TRBV29-1 and J usage is TRBJ2-2; D is uncertain. V gave up 7 bases and J gave up 4 bases, with 13 bases separating them. Germline V gene sequence: CDR1 SQVTM, CDR2 ANQGSEA. The CDR3 contains 13 residues. This CDR3 is CSAVERPTGELFF. In DNA form, the CDR3 reads TGCAGCGCGGTGGAGAGACCCACCGGGGAGCTGTTTTTT.

The gene calls are TRBV27 and TRBJ1-1; 7 bases line up with TRBD1. CDR1 MNHEY and CDR2 SMNVEV come from the germline V gene (reference sequence). The CDR3 is 14 residues long. The V segment lost 6 bases and the J segment 5 bases; nucleotides outside the gene matches: 9. CDR3 sequence (DNA): TGTGCCAGCAGAAGAGGGGGCGATCGGACTGAAGCTTTCTTT. Protein product: CASRRGGDRTEAFF.

The chain uses TRBV20-1 and TRBJ1-6; 9 positions agree with TRBD1. V was clipped by 4 bases and J by 10 bases; unmatched bases: 8. The CDR3 consists of 14 residues. CDR1 is DFQATT, CDR2 SNEGSKA, per germline (reference sequence). The CDR3 region has the DNA TGCAGTGCTATAACAGGGGGCGCGGGCTCACCCCTCCACTTT. Amino acids: CSAITGGAGSPLHF.

The chain links TRBV2 to TRBJ2-2; D gene uncertain. CDR1 is SNHLY and CDR2 is FYNNEI in the germline V gene. There are 14 residues in the CDR3. Deletions cut 7 bases from V and 4 bases from J, with 13 bases between. The CDR3 here is CASNLIGITGELFF. The CDR3 nucleotides read TGTGCCAGCAACCTAATAGGGATCACCGGGGAGCTGTTTTTT. The whole variable domain, remainder taken from reference TRBV2 and TRBJ2-2, is EPEVTQTPSHQVTQMGQEVILRCVPISNHLYFYWYRQILGQKVEFLVSFYNNEISEKSEIFDDQFSVERPDGSNFTLKIRSTKLEDSAMYFCASNLIGITGELFFGEGSRLTVL.

V gene TRBV7-2 combines with J gene TRBJ2-7; D may be TRBD2 (5 bases). The CDR3 is 15 residues long. The V gene's germline CDR1 is SGHTA and CDR2 FQGNSA. V gave up 5 bases and J gave up 1 base, with 15 bases separating them. The CDR3 bases are TGTGCCAGCAGCCCACGATCGGGGTGGTCCTACGAGCAGTACTTC. This gives the protein CASSPRSGWSYEQYF.

The chain uses TRBV18 and TRBJ2-5; the D gene is possibly TRBD2 (6 bases). The closer fit of TRBJ2-7 to the DNA end suggests the J call may be wrong. Germline CDR1 is KGHSH and CDR2 is LQKENI. The length of the CDR3 is 13 residues. CDR3 sequence: CASSPSRGDEQYF. CDR3 in DNA: TGTGCCAGCTCACCATCGCGGGGAGACGAGCAGTACTTC.

The chain employs TRBV4-3 and TRBJ2-3, with 13 bases matching TRBD2. The germline CDR1 and CDR2 sequences are LGHNA and YSLEER. This CDR3 contains 18 residues. With 3 bases clipped from V and 2 bases from J, the junction kept 8 bases outside the gene matches. As DNA, the CDR3 is TGCGCCAGCAGCCACACTACTAGCGGGGGGGATATCACAGATACGCAGTATTTT. This gives the protein CASSHTTSGGDITDTQYF.

V and J are TRBV28 and TRBJ1-2, with 9 positions matching TRBD1. V gave up 5 bases and J gave up 5 bases; unmatched junction bases: 15. The CDR3 covers 17 residues. Germline loops: CDR1 MDHEN, CDR2 SYDVKM. CDR3 sequence: CASSITRGGQGIYGYTF. As DNA, the CDR3 is TGTGCCAGCAGTATCACCCGAGGCGGACAGGGGATTTATGGCTACACCTTC.

In the case of this clonotype: The junction differs from germline at one of its ends, possibly a read error. V gene TRBV6-2 or TRBV6-3 combines with J gene TRBJ2-4; weak D call: TRBD2 (6 bases). CDR3 length equals 16 residues. CDR1 and CDR2 (germline): MNHEY, SVGEGT. CDR3 amino acids: CTSSYGGFLAKNIQYF. The DNA for the CDR3 is TGTACCAGCAGTTATGGGGGGTTCCTAGCCAAAAACATTCAGTACTTC.

V usage is TRBV11-1 and J usage is TRBJ2-3; TRBD2 matches 11 bases. Germline values: CDR1 SGHAT, CDR2 FQDESV (reference sequence). The CDR3 loop spans 17 amino acids. V shed 4 bases, J shed 4 bases, and the junction held 10 bases outside the gene matches. The CDR3 region has the DNA TGTGCCAGCAGCTCCCAAGAGACTAGCGGGAAGTCAGATACGCAGTATTTT. As protein: CASSSQETSGKSDTQYF.

This clonotype showed up just a few times. The chain uses TRBV11-2 and TRBJ2-3, with D tentatively TRBD1 or TRBD2 (5 bases each). Germline V gene sequence: CDR1 SGHAT, CDR2 FQNNGV. CDR3 length: 15 residues. V was pared by 5 bases and J by 5 bases, with 17 bases between. The DNA of the CDR3 is TGTGCCAGCAGCGACGGGACGGGGAGTGTAGATACGCAGTATTTT. Its protein is CASSDGTGSVDTQYF.

This chain links TRBV7-2 with TRBJ2-3; 11 positions agree with TRBD2. Per germline, CDR1 SGHTA and CDR2 FQGNSA. The CDR3 is 15 residues long. Trimming cost V 7 bases and J 6 bases; bases outside gene matches: 9. CDR3 region: CASTIAGGIFDTQYF. In DNA form, the CDR3 reads TGTGCCAGCACCATAGCGGGGGGGATCTTCGATACGCAGTATTTT. The full variable domain, with the rest looked up from reference TRBV7-2 and TRBJ2-3, is GAGVSQSPSNKVTEKGKDVELRCDPISGHTALYWYRQSLGQGLEFLIYFQGNSAPDKSGLPSDRFSAERTGGSVSTLTIQRTQQEDSAVYLCASTIAGGIFDTQYFGPGTRLTVL.

This rearrangement joins TRBV7-2 to TRBJ2-3; 8 positions match TRBD2. J was trimmed by 1 base and V by 1 base; bases with no gene match: 10. The CDR3 is made up of 18 amino acids. CDR1 is SGHTA and CDR2 is FQGNSA in the germline V gene. The CDR3 reads CASSLVLAGHDRTDTQYF. In DNA, the CDR3 is TGTGCCAGCAGCTTAGTTTTAGCGGGACACGACCGCACAGATACGCAGTATTTT.